The clone carrying this T cell receptor beta chain was detected a few times. Its cognate antigen is unknown. Expressed TCRB transcripts were sequenced after all isolated RNA was converted to cDNA. Method: immunoSEQ multiplex PCR; TCRdb's copy keeps in-frame clones and lacks some. The table includes some 150,000 clones, around 13% detected once. This entry is derived from a study of beta chain features in type 1 diabetes. Study conclusions and caveats: In every one of the four CD4+ subsets, TCRB CDR3s were moderately but significantly shorter in Type 1 diabetes patients. Patients' naive, central memory and Treg TCRB repertoires seemed closer to one another than those of healthy donors.

The J segment lost 3 bases and the V segment lost 3 bases, leaving 5 bases of the junction unmatched. Germline lookup yields CDR1 KGHSH and CDR2 LQKENI. The CDR3 length is 16 residues. The sequence was obtained from a man aged 18 to 29 with type 1 diabetes. The gene calls are TRBV18 and TRBJ2-1; 10 nucleotides agree with TRBD1. The sample was central memory CD4+ T cells from blood. The CDR3 loop is CASSPAGTGVYNEQFF. In nucleotides, the CDR3 is TGTGCCAGCTCACCTGCGGGGACAGGGGTCTACAATGAGCAGTTCTTC.